Presented here are 18 T cell receptor beta chains from one specimen sequenced in a study of control samples from healthy donors and cancer patients. TCRdb's table, derived via immunoSEQ multiplex PCR, lists solely in-frame clones and lacks some. Seen here are about 190,000 clones, over 80% observed once, and the top ten hold 1.5% to 2%. Sequenced: blood. The receptors come from a man aged 30 to 45 in good health.

The chain has TRBV11-2 and TRBJ2-1; 16 nucleotides line up with TRBD2. V dropped 4 bases and J dropped 9; count of bases not matched to a gene: 3. This CDR3 is 15 amino acids long. Germline assignment: CDR1 SGHAT and CDR2 FQNNGV. The CDR3 loop reads CASSSGLAGGPEQFF. The CDR3 region has the DNA TGTGCCAGCAGCTCGGGACTAGCGGGGGGGCCTGAGCAGTTCTTC.

The chain is built from TRBV6-5 and TRBJ2-6; D gene unclear. V shed 2 bases and J shed 0 bases, with 8 bases lying between them. Germline V gene data show CDR1 as MNHEY and CDR2 as SVGAGI. CDR3 size: 16 residues. CDR3 amino acids: CASSYLPTSGANVLTF. CDR3 coding DNA: TGTGCCAGCAGTTACCTCCCCACCTCTGGGGCCAACGTCCTGACTTTC.

The V gene is TRBV19, the J gene TRBJ1-1; D gene uncertain. The CDR3 has 15 amino acids. CDR1 is LNHDA, CDR2 SQIVND, per germline (reference sequence). The V gene lost 1 base and the J gene lost 4 bases, with 13 bases spanning the gap. Written as DNA, the CDR3 is TGTGCCAGTAGTATAGCAAGTGTCCTTGCCACTGAAGCTTTCTTT. Translating gives CASSIASVLATEAFF. The full variable domain, completed using reference TRBV19 and TRBJ1-1, is DGGITQSPKYLFRKEGQNVTLSCEQNLNHDAMYWYRQDPGQGLRLIYYSQIVNDFQKGDIAEGYSVSREKKESFPLTVTSAQKNPTAFYLCASSIASVLATEAFFGQGTRLTVV.

On this clone itself: It is unclear where the CDR3 begins or ends on the DNA, so no DNA is shown, and the CDR3 is as TCRdb lists it. This chain connects TRBV19 to TRBJ1-2. The CDR3 adds up to 12 amino acids, both ends counted. Germline V gene data show CDR1 as LNHDA and CDR2 as SQIVND (reference sequence). CDR3 sequence: CASTSGGRGYTF.

This clone was counted between two and nine times. Other nucleotide sequences from this sample produce the same CDR3. V gene TRBV5-1 combines with J gene TRBJ2-7; 10 bases are a match to TRBD1. V trimming: 3 bases; J trimming: 1 base; junction bases outside the gene matches: 1. Germline CDR1 and CDR2: SGHRS and YFSETQ. This CDR3 region has 14 residues. This chain's CDR3 is CASSSGQGSYEQYF. In DNA form, the CDR3 reads TGCGCCAGCAGCTCGGGACAGGGGTCCTACGAGCAGTACTTC.

This chain links TRBV25-1 with TRBJ1-2, with TRBD1 matching over 9 bases. Germline CDR1 is MGHDK and CDR2 is SYGVNS. This CDR3 contains 15 residues. V was clipped by 1 base and J by 7 bases; unmatched bases: 7. CDR3 coding DNA: TGTGCCAGCAGTGAATGGGGACAGGGTATTAGTGGCTACACCTTC. The encoded protein is CASSEWGQGISGYTF.

This CDR3 is CASSLRTLAGTNTGELFF. In nucleotides, the CDR3 is TGTGCCAGCAGCTTAAGGACGCTAGCGGGTACGAACACCGGGGAGCTGTTTTTT. The V gene is TRBV11-3, the J gene TRBJ2-2; TRBD2 aligns across 8 bases. The CDR3 is 18 residues long. The ends lost 2 bases at V and 0 bases at J; junction bases unmatched: 8. Germline-derived CDR1 and CDR2 are SGHNT and YENEEA.

V is TRBV12-5 and J is TRBJ1-6; D gene unclear. Trimming shortened V by 5 bases and J by 4 bases, and 9 bases separated the two germline ends. Germline loops: CDR1 LGHNT, CDR2 FRNRAP. The CDR3 spans 14 residues. The CDR3 here is CASGTGSYNSPLHF. The CDR3 DNA reads as TGTGCTAGTGGTACCGGGAGTTATAATTCACCCCTCCACTTT.

V usage is TRBV11-2 and J usage is TRBJ1-6; no definite D call. Trimming took off 6 bases at V and 9 bases at J, with 15 bases between the two ends. The length of the CDR3 is 14 residues. Germline CDR1 and CDR2: SGHAT and FQNNGV. The DNA for the CDR3 is TGTGCCAGCAGTTCGGAACGGGGAGGTTCACCCCTCCACTTT. Translating gives CASSSERGGSPLHF.

The chain combines TRBV6-2 or TRBV6-3 with TRBJ1-3; D call uncertain. V dropped 5 bases and J dropped 2 bases, with 13 bases sitting between them. This CDR3 spans 15 amino acids. Germline V CDR1 and CDR2: MNHEY, SVGEGT. CDR3 in DNA: TGTGCCAGCAGTACCGGGCCGACGGCTGGAAACACCATATATTTT. This translates into CASSTGPTAGNTIYF.

The rearrangement uses TRBV5-5 and TRBJ1-5, with a tentative D call TRBD1 (6 bases). V shed 1 base and J shed 3 bases, with 14 bases lying between them. Germline values: CDR1 SGHKS, CDR2 YYEKEE (reference sequence). The CDR3 has 16 residues. The CDR3 protein is CASSLTRPGHNQPQHF. DNA for the CDR3: TGTGCCAGCAGCTTGACCAGGCCGGGACACAATCAGCCCCAGCATTTT. Full variable domain (remainder filled in from reference TRBV5-5 and TRBJ1-5): DAGVTQSPTHLIKTRGQQVTLRCSPISGHKSVSWYQQVLGQGPQFIFQYYEKEERGRGNFPDRFSARQFPNYSSELNVNALLLGDSALYLCASSLTRPGHNQPQHFGDGTRLSIL.

J is TRBJ1-5 and V is TRBV6-5; D is unclear. Per germline, CDR1 MNHEY and CDR2 SVGAGI. This CDR3 spans 12 amino acids. With 9 bases removed from V and 6 bases from J, the gap between germline ends came to 12 bases. The CDR3 DNA reads as TGTGCCAGTGGGAGGGATCGTCAGCCCCAGCATTTT. Encoded protein: CASGRDRQPQHF.

V gene TRBV6-5 combines with J gene TRBJ2-7; D unresolved. V was pared by 6 bases and J by 6 bases, with 15 bases between. The germline V gene encodes CDR1 MNHEY and CDR2 SVGAGI. This CDR3 spans 13 amino acids. In nucleotides, the CDR3 is TGTGCCAGCAGCGATCCCGGCCTCGGCGAGCAGTACTTC. Its protein is CASSDPGLGEQYF.

The rearrangement uses TRBV6-5 and TRBJ2-3, with a weak D call TRBD2 (5 bases). The CDR3 is made up of 16 amino acids. V was pared by 4 bases and J by 2 bases, with 16 bases between. The germline V gene encodes CDR1 MNHEY and CDR2 SVGAGI. The CDR3 loop is CASSFTRRADTDTQYF. The CDR3 nucleotides read TGTGCCAGCAGTTTTACGCGGCGGGCGGACACAGATACGCAGTATTTT.

The rearrangement joins TRBV6-6 to TRBJ1-2; tentatively, D is TRBD1 (6 bases). The germline V gene has CDR1 MNHNY and CDR2 SVGAGI (reference sequence). V was shortened by 0 bases and J by 6 bases, with 14 bases between the two germline ends. CDR3 length equals 15 residues. DNA of the CDR3: TGTGCCAGCAGTTACTCTCCCTCAGGGGTGGATGGCTACACCTTC. Its translation: CASSYSPSGVDGYTF.

In its sample, this clone was seen once. This specimen includes other DNA sequences encoding the same CDR3. The rearrangement joins TRBV29-1 to TRBJ1-1; the match to TRBD1 covers 7 bases. The CDR3 contains 13 residues. Losses at the gene ends were 5 bases for V and 0 bases for J; bases not matched to a gene: 3. Germline V gene data show CDR1 as SQVTM and CDR2 as ANQGSEA. The CDR3 region has the DNA TGCAGCGTTCAGGGGGTCATGAACACTGAAGCTTTCTTT. Translated, it gives CSVQGVMNTEAFF.

This clone was seen a few times. V usage is TRBV10-3 and J usage is TRBJ2-7; TRBD1 matches 9 bases. Trimming cost V 0 bases and J 7 bases; bases outside gene matches: 4. Germline loops: CDR1 ENHRY, CDR2 SYGVKD. This CDR3 contains 14 residues. The CDR3 here is CAISESGQGKEQYF. CDR3 DNA: TGTGCCATCAGTGAGTCGGGACAGGGAAAAGAGCAGTACTTC.

The J gene is TRBJ2-1, the V gene TRBV10-1; 9 nucleotides align to TRBD2. The trim removed 6 bases at V and 6 bases at J, leaving 12 bases unmatched. This CDR3 has 16 residues. Germline V lookup: CDR1 WNHNN, CDR2 SYGVQD (reference sequence). The CDR3 bases are TGCGCCAGCAGACCCAACCGCGGGGGGGCCTTCAATGAGCAGTTCTTC. It is translated as CASRPNRGGAFNEQFF.